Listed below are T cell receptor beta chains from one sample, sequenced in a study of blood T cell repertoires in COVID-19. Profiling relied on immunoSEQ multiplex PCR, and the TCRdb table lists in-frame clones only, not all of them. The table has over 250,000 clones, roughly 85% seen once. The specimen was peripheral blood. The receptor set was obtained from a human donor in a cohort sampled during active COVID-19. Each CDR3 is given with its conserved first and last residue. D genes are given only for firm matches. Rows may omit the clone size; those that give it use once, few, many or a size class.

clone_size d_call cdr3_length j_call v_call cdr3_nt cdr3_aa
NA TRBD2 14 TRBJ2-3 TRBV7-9 TGTGCCAGCAGTTCCGAAGCGGGAACAGATACGCAGTATTTT CASSSEAGTDTQYF
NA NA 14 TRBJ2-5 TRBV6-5 TGTGCCAGCATCCCAATACTAGGCCAAGAGACCCAGTACTTC CASIPILGQETQYF
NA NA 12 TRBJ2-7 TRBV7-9 TGTGCCAGCAGCTTCTCATCGGGGGAGCAGTACTTC CASSFSSGEQYF
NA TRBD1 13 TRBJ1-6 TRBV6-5 TGTGCCAGCAGTTACGACAGGGTATCACCCCTCCACTTT CASSYDRVSPLHF
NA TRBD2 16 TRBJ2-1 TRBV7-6 TGTGCCAGCAGCTTAGCAGCGGGAGGTACCTACAATGAGCAGTTCTTC CASSLAAGGTYNEQFF
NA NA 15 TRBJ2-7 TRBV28 TGTGCCAGCAGTCTCAGCGGTTCTTTCGCCTACGAGCAGTACTTC CASSLSGSFAYEQYF
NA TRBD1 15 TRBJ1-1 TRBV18 TGTGCCAGCTCACCCGGACAGGGGTTCGACACTGAAGCTTTCTTT CASSPGQGFDTEAFF
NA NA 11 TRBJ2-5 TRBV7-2 TGTGCCAGCAGCCCCAGAGAGACCCAGTACTTC CASSPRETQYF
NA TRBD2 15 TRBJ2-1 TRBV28 TGTGCCAGCAGTTTATGGACTAGCGGGAGCAATGAGCAGTTCTTC CASSLWTSGSNEQFF
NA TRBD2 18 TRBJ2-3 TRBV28 TGTGCCAGCAGTTTAAGCTTCCGGACTAGCGGGAGGACAGATACGCAGTATTTT CASSLSFRTSGRTDTQYF
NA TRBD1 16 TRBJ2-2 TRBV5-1 TGCGCCAGCAGCAGACAGGGGGCTAGCAACACCGGGGAGCTGTTTTTT CASSRQGASNTGELFF
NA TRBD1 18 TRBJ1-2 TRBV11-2 TGTGCCAGCAGCCTCGACCCATACGGGACAGCAGCTAACTATGGCTACACCTTC CASSLDPYGTAANYGYTF
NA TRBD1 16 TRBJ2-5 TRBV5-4 TGTGCCAGCAGCTTGGGTCGACAGGGGGGTCAAGAGACCCAGTACTTC CASSLGRQGGQETQYF
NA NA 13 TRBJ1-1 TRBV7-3 TGTGCCAGCAGCTTTGGCAGCGGCGCTGAAGCTTTCTTT CASSFGSGAEAFF
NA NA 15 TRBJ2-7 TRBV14 TGTGCCAGCAGCCACCGACAGATCTCCCTACGTGAGCAGTACTTC CASSHRQISLREQYF
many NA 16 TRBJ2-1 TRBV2 TGTGCCAGCAGTGAAGAGTCCCTGAGCTCCTACAATGAGCAGTTCTTC CASSEESLSSYNEQFF
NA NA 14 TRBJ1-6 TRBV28 TGTGCCAGCAGTTTAGGACAGAAAAATTCACCCCTCCACTTT CASSLGQKNSPLHF
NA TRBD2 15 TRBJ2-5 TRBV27 TGTGCCAGCCGCAGGAGCTCGGGGGGGAAAGAGACCCAGTACTTC CASRRSSGGKETQYF
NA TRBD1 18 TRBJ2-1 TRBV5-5 TGTGCCAGCAGCTCACGGCACCGCCCGGGACAGACTTACAATGAGCAGTTCTTC CASSSRHRPGQTYNEQFF
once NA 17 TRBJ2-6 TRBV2 TGTGCCAGCATCCAGGGTTTTTTAGTCTCTGGGGCCAACGTCCTGACTTTC CASIQGFLVSGANVLTF
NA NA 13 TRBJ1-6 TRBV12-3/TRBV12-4 TGTGCCAGCAACCCAGGGGACACCTCACCCCTCCACTTT CASNPGDTSPLHF
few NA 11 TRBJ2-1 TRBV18 TGTGCCAGCTCACCGGACTATGAGCAGTTCTTC CASSPDYEQFF
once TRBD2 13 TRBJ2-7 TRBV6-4 TGTGCCAGCAGTGAATCCTCTTGGCGGGAGAAGTACTTC CASSESSWREKYF
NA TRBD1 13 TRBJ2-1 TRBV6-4 TGTGCCAGTAAGGGACAGGGCCTCAATGAGCAGTTCTTC CASKGQGLNEQFF
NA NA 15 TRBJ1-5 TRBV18 TGTGCCAGCTCACCTACAATAAGTGGCAATCAGCCCCAGCATTTT CASSPTISGNQPQHF
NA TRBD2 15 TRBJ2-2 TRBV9 TGTGCCAGCGAGGCTAGCGGGAGGGGGTCCGGGGAGCTGTTTTTT CASEASGRGSGELFF
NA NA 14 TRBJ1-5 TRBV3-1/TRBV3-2 TGTGCCAGCAGCCAAAGCACTAGCAATCAGCCCCAGCATTTT CASSQSTSNQPQHF
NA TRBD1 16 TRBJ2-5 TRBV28 TGTGCCAGCAGTACCCACGACAGGGCCTACCAAGAGACCCAGTACTTC CASSTHDRAYQETQYF
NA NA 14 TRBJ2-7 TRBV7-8 TGTGCCAGCAGCCCGCGGAAGACTGCCTACGAGCAGTACTTC CASSPRKTAYEQYF
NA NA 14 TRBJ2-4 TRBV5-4 TGTGCCAGCAGTCCACAGGGCGGCAAAAACATTCAGTACTTC CASSPQGGKNIQYF
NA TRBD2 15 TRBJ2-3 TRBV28 TGTGCCAGCGGTACTAGCGGGAGGCCAGGGCGTACGCAGTATTTT CASGTSGRPGRTQYF
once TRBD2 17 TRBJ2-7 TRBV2 TGTGCCAGCAGTGACCGCCTTACGGTAGCGGGAGTCGTCGAGCAGTACTTC CASSDRLTVAGVVEQYF
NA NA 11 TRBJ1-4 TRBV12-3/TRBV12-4 TGTGCCAGCGCCCGGGATGAAAAACTGTTTTTT CASARDEKLFF
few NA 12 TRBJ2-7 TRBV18 TGTGCCAGCTCACCACGTACGGGACTCAAACACTTC CASSPRTGLKHF
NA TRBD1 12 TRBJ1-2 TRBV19 TGTGCCAGTAGGGGACAGAACTATGGCTACACCTTC CASRGQNYGYTF
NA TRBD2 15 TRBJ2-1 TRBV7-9 TGTGCCAGCAGCGCTAGCGGGAGGGTTTACAATGAGCAGTTCTTC CASSASGRVYNEQFF
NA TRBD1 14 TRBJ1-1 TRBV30 TGTGCCTGGAAAAGGGGACAGGTGGAACCTGAAGCTTTCTTT CAWKRGQVEPEAFF
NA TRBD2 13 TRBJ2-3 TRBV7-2 TGTGCCAGCGGGCTAGCGGTCCGAGATACGCAGTATTTT CASGLAVRDTQYF
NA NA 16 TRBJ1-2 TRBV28 TGTGCCAGCACCCCCCCCGCCAGAAGGCCGGGCTATGGCTACACCTTC CASTPPARRPGYGYTF
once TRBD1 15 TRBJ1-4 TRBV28 TGTGCCAGCAGTCTCGGACAGGGCGGACTCGGAAAACTGTTTTTT CASSLGQGGLGKLFF
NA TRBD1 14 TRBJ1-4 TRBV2 TGTGCCAGCAGCCGACAGGGGAAGACGGAAAAACTGTTTTTT CASSRQGKTEKLFF
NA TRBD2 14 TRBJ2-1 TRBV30 TGTGCCTGGAGTGTTCCACCGACCGGGACTAGAAAGTTCTTC CAWSVPPTGTRKFF
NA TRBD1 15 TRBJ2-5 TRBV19 TGTGCCAGTAGTAGTCCGGGACAGGGCTCGCCCGATCAGTACTTC CASSSPGQGSPDQYF
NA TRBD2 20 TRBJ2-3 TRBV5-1 TGCGCCAGCAGCTTTCGGCTAAAAACTTATGGCGGGAGTTCCACAGATACGCAGTATTTT CASSFRLKTYGGSSTDTQYF
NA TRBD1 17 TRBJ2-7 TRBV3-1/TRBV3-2 TGTGCCAGCAGCCAAGAGAGGGGCAGGGGGTTTAACTACGAGCAGTACTTC CASSQERGRGFNYEQYF
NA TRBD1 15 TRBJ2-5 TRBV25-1 TGTGCCAGCAAGGAGGACAGGGGAAACCAAGAGACCCAGTACTTC CASKEDRGNQETQYF
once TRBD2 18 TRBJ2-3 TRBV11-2 TGTGCCAGCAGCTTCCCCAATCTAGCGGGAGGGCGGGGGGATACGCAGTATTTT CASSFPNLAGGRGDTQYF
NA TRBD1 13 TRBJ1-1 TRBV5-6 TGTGCCAGCAGCTCACAGGGGTACACTGAAGCTTTCTTT CASSSQGYTEAFF
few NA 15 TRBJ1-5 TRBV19 TGTGCCAGTAGTATTCAATGGACTGCGAATCAGCCCCAGCATTTT CASSIQWTANQPQHF
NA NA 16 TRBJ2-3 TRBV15 TGTGCCACCAGCAGAGAGTTTGAAGCAGGGGAGGATACGCAGTATTTT CATSREFEAGEDTQYF
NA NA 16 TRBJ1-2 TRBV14 TGTGCCAGCAGCCATCGCGGCAGACTCTCCGCAGATGGCTACACCTTC CASSHRGRLSADGYTF
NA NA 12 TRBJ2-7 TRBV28 TGTGCCAGCCGGCAGGGTGGCTACGAGCAGTACTTC CASRQGGYEQYF
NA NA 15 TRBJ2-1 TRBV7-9 TGTGCCAGCAGCCTAGGGACCGGGACAAGGAATGAGCAGTTCTTC CASSLGTGTRNEQFF
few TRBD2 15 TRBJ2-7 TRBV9 TGTGCCAGCAGCGTAGCCGGGACTAGTCGTAACGAGCAGTACTTC CASSVAGTSRNEQYF